The TCR beta chain described here comes from a study of shared clonotypes between healthy human individuals. About this clone: What it binds is not known.

Recent acute infections and vaccinations were absent in the healthy HIV-negative adult donors. Genomic DNA belonging to each subset was distributed in equal measure over several immunoSEQ plates. The repertoire was sequenced with immunoSEQ multiplex PCR; TCRdb's copy has only in-frame clones and lacks some. The sample has 230,000 or so clones, 65% seen once. V lost 5 bases, J lost 3 bases, and 8 bases lay in between. CDR1 is MDHEN, CDR2 SYDVKM, per germline. The CDR3 is 12 residues long. General observations from the study: Among the subsets, naive ones generally showed larger estimated richness than memory ones.

The clonotype originates from a man aged 25-45 years in good health. Sequences were obtained from memory CD4+ T cells sorted from blood. Subset here: CD45RA-negative fraction. The chain links TRBV28 to TRBJ2-7, with D unresolved. CDR3 sequence reads: CASSSRVYEQYF. In DNA, the CDR3 is TGTGCCAGCAGTAGTAGGGTCTACGAGCAGTACTTC.